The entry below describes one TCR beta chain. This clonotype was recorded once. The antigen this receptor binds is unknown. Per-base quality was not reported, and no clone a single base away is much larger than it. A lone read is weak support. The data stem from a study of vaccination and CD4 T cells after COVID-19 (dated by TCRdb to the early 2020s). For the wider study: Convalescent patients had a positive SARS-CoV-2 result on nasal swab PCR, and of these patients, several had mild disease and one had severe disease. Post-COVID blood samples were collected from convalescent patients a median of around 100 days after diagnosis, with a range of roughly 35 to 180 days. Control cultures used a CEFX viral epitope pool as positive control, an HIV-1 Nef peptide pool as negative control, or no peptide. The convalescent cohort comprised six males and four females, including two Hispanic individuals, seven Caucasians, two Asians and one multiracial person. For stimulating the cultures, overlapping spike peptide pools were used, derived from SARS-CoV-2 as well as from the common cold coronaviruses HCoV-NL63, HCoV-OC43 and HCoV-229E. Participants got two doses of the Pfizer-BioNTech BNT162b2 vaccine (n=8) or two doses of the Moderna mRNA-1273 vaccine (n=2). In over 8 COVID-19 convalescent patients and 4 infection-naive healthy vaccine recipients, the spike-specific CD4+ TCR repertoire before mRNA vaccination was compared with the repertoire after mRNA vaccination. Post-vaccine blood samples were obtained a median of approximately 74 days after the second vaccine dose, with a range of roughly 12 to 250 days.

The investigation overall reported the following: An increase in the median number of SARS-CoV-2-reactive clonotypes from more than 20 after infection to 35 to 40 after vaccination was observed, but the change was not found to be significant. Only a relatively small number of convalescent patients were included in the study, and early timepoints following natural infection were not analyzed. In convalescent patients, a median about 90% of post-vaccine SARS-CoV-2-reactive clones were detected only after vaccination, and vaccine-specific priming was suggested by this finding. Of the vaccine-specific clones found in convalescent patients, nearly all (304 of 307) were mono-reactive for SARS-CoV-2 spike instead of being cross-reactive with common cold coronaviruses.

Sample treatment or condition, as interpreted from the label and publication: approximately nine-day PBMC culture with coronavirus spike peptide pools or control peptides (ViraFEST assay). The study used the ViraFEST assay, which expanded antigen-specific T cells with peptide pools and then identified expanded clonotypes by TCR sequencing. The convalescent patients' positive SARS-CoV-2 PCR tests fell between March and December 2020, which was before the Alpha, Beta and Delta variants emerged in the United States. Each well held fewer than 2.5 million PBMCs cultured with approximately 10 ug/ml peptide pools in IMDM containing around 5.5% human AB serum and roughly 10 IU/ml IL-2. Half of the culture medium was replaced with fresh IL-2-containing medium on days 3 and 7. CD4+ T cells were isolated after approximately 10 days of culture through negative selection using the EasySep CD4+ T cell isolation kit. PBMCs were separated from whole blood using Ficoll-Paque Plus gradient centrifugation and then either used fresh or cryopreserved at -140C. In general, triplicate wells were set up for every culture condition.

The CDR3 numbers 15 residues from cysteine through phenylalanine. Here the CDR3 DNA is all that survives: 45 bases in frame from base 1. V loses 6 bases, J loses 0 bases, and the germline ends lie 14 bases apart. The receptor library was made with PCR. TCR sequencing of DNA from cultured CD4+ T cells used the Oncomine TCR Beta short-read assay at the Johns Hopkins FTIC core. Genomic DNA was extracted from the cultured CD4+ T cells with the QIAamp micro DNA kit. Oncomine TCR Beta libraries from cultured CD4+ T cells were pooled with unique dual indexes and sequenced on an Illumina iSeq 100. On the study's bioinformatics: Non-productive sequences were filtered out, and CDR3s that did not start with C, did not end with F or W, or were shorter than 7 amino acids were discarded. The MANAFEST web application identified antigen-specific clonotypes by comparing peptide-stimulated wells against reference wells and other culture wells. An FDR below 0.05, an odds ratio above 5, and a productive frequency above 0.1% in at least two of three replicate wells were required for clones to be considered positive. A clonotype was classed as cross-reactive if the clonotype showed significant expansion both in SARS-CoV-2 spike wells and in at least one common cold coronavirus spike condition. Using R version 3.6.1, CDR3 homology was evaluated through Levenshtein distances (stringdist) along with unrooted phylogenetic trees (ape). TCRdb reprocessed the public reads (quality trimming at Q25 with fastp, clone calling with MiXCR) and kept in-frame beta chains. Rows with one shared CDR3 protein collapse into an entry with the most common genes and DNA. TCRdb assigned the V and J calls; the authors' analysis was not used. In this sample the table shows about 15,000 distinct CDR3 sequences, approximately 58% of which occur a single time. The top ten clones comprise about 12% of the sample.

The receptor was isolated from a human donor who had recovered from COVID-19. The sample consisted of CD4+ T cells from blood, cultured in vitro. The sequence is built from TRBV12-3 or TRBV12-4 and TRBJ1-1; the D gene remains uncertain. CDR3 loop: CASSSSRMMNTEAFF. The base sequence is TGTGCCAGCAGCTCAAGCCGGATGATGAACACTGAAGCTTTCTTT.